The 21 T cell receptor beta chains below all came from one sample that was sequenced in a study of T cells in Graves' hyperthyroidism and ophthalmopathy. Authors of the study amplified TCR beta CDR3 regions from RNA transcripts. A first-round RT-PCR of the TCR CDR3 used the HTBI primer set. TCRdb re-called the multiplex PCR reads through MiXCR, storing one row per CDR3 protein. The sample has roughly 400,000 distinct CDR3 sequences; 11% to 15% are singletons. The specimen sequenced was blood. These TCRs come from a man over 45 with Graves' ophthalmopathy.

Ten or more counts support this clonotype. The chain links TRBV2 to TRBJ2-3, with 9 bases aligning to TRBD1. With 6 bases clipped from V and 4 bases from J, the junction kept 8 bases outside the gene matches. Per germline, CDR1 SNHLY and CDR2 FYNNEI. This CDR3 spans 15 amino acids. CDR3 sequence (DNA): TGTGCCAGCAGAACCCGGACAGGGGACTCAGATACGCAGTATTTT. It yields the protein CASRTRTGDSDTQYF. Full variable domain (outside the CDR3, taken from reference TRBV2 and TRBJ2-3): EPEVTQTPSHQVTQMGQEVILRCVPISNHLYFYWYRQILGQKVEFLVSFYNNEISEKSEIFDDQFSVERPDGSNFTLKIRSTKLEDSAMYFCASRTRTGDSDTQYFGPGTRLTVL.

V usage is TRBV11-2 and J usage is TRBJ2-4, with D perhaps matching TRBD2 (5 bases). This CDR3 has 15 amino acids. Trimming removed 6 bases at V and 0 bases at J, with 12 bases between. Germline lookup yields CDR1 SGHAT and CDR2 FQNNGV. The CDR3 nucleotides read TGTGCCAGCAGAGGAGCGGTTCTAGCCAAAAACATTCAGTACTTC. Translation: CASRGAVLAKNIQYF.

Note on this clonotype: This may come from a read error, since a much larger clone is one base off. The chain recombines TRBV20-1 with TRBJ1-1, with 10 bases aligning to TRBD1. The J segment lost 3 bases and the V segment lost 4 bases, leaving 8 bases of the junction unmatched. Germline assignment: CDR1 DFQATT and CDR2 SNEGSKA (reference sequence). The CDR3 sequence is 15 residues long. The CDR3 region is CSATRDRGMDTEAFF. DNA of the CDR3: TGCAGTGCTACACGGGACAGGGGTATGGACACTGAAGCTTTCTTT.

This clonotype has just one count. J is TRBJ1-5 and V is TRBV6-1; TRBD1 might be the D (5 bases). V gave up 7 bases and J gave up 3 bases, with 13 bases separating them. The CDR3 length is 14 residues. Per germline, CDR1 MNHNS and CDR2 SASEGT. The DNA for the CDR3 is TGTGCCAGCATCGGGGGGGGAGCCAATCAGCCCCAGCATTTT. Encoded protein: CASIGGGANQPQHF.

Only a few counts were recorded for this clonotype. The genes are TRBV12-3 or TRBV12-4 and TRBJ2-3, with 8 positions matching TRBD2. The CDR3 covers 16 residues. V lost 5 bases and J lost 3; bases outside the gene matches: 10. CDR3 residues: CASSPRRLAGTDTQYF. CDR3 bases: TGTGCCAGCAGTCCCCGCAGGTTAGCGGGAACAGATACGCAGTATTTT.

Remarks on this clonotype: One junction end does not reproduce the germline sequence, and a read error may be involved. The CDR3 reads CASSLGPSEANVLTF. CDR3 nucleotides: TGTGCCAGCAGCTTAGGGCCCTCTGAGGCCAACGTCCTGACTTTC. The chain links TRBV11-1 to TRBJ2-6; D is undetermined. There are 15 residues in the CDR3. Germline assignment: CDR1 SGHAT and CDR2 FQDESV (reference sequence). Complete variable domain (other parts from reference TRBV11-1 and TRBJ2-6): EAEVAQSPRYKITEKSQAVAFWCDPISGHATLYWYRQILGQGPELLVQFQDESVVDDSQLPKDRFSAERLKGVDSTLKIQPAELGDSAMYLCASSLGPSEANVLTFGAGSRLTVL.

The J gene is TRBJ2-3, the V gene TRBV18; D perhaps matches TRBD1 (6 bases). The CDR3 length is 16 residues. V was pared by 5 bases and J by 2 bases, with 17 bases between. Looked up from germline, CDR1 is KGHSH and CDR2 is LQKENI. CDR3 loop: CASSARQDQITDTQYF. The CDR3 DNA reads TGTGCCAGCTCAGCCAGACAGGACCAGATCACAGATACGCAGTATTTT. Full variable domain (outside the CDR3, taken from reference TRBV18 and TRBJ2-3): NAGVMQNPRHLVRRRGQEARLRCSPMKGHSHVYWYRQLPEEGLKFMVYLQKENIIDESGMPKERFSAEFPKEGPSILRIQQVVRGDSAAYFCASSARQDQITDTQYFGPGTRLTVL.

In its sample, this clonotype was seen many times. The chain recombines TRBV28 with TRBJ2-7; 9 bases agree with TRBD1. In germline, CDR1 is MDHEN, CDR2 SYDVKM. The trim removed 8 bases at V and 4 bases at J, leaving 9 bases unmatched. The CDR3 consists of 14 residues. CDR3 region: CASGGGTGLYEQYF. In DNA, the CDR3 is TGTGCCAGCGGAGGGGGGACAGGGCTGTACGAGCAGTACTTC.

This clonotype was detected a few times. The chain uses TRBV2 and TRBJ2-5; 10 bases fit TRBD1. The CDR3 runs to 13 residues. Germline lookup yields CDR1 SNHLY and CDR2 FYNNEI. J lost 5 bases, V lost 5 bases, and 2 bases had no gene match. The CDR3 is CASSRTGGETQYF. CDR3 bases: TGTGCCAGCAGTCGGACAGGGGGGGAGACCCAGTACTTC.

A word on this clonotype: The CDR3 does not end in the conserved phenylalanine or tryptophan, so this is likely a read error. The chain uses TRBV20-1 and TRBJ2-3, with D hard to call. This CDR3 contains 15 residues. V lost 5 bases and J 0 bases, leaving 15 bases between the germline ends. CDR1 and CDR2 from the germline V gene are DFQATT and SNEGSKA (reference sequence). For the CDR3, the DNA is TGCAGTGCTCGCCATGGTATCGGTAGCACAGATACGCAGTATTCT. Protein product: CSARHGIGSTDTQYS.

This clonotype was picked up many times. This rearrangement joins TRBV2 to TRBJ2-5, with 9 bases identical to TRBD2. This CDR3 region has 15 residues. J was trimmed by 7 bases and V by 2 bases; bases with no gene match: 8. Germline lookup yields CDR1 SNHLY and CDR2 FYNNEI. CDR3 DNA sequence: TGTGCCAGCAGTGAAATGCGGGAGGGCCGCGGGACCCAGTACTTC. Its translation: CASSEMREGRGTQYF.

To note about this clonotype: This clone may be a read error of a much larger clone one base away. This CDR3 is CASSYLRGRDNEQSF. The CDR3 bases are TGTGCCAGCAGTTACTTGCGGGGGCGCGACAATGAGCAGTCCTTC. V gene TRBV6-5 combines with J gene TRBJ2-1; D perhaps matches TRBD2 (7 bases). The CDR3 sequence is 15 residues long. Germline CDR1 and CDR2: MNHEY and SVGAGI.

This clonotype occurred many times. The gene calls are TRBV7-3 and TRBJ2-1; D possibly matches TRBD1 or TRBD2 (5 bases each). The CDR3 extends over 13 amino acids. Per germline, CDR1 SGHTA and CDR2 FQGTGA. The germline V and J ends were trimmed by 0 bases and 7 bases, with 7 bases remaining between them. Here the CDR3 reads CASSLTWGNEQFF. CDR3 nucleotide sequence: TGTGCCAGCAGCTTAACGTGGGGGAATGAGCAGTTCTTC. Drawing the rest from reference TRBV7-3 and TRBJ2-1, the complete variable domain is GAGVSQTPSNKVTEKGKYVELRCDPISGHTALYWYRQSLGQGPEFLIYFQGTGAADDSGLPNDRFFAVRPEGSVSTLKIQRTERGDSAVYLCASSLTWGNEQFFGPGTRLTVL.

This clonotype has ten or more counts. J is TRBJ2-5 and V is TRBV2; 9 nucleotides line up with TRBD2. This CDR3 is built from 17 residues. The V gene end was trimmed by 3 bases and the J gene end by 6 bases; junction bases not matched to a gene: 14. Germline-derived CDR1 and CDR2 are SNHLY and FYNNEI. CDR3 sequence (DNA): TGTGCCAGCAGTGAGGTCTTTAGCGGGAGCGGTATAAAGACCCAGTACTTC. As protein: CASSEVFSGSGIKTQYF.

Notes on this clonotype: At one end the junction does not follow the germline gene, possibly because of a read error. The V and J genes are TRBV7-7 and TRBJ1-1; 8 nucleotides match TRBD1. The CDR3 consists of 13 residues. CDR1 is SSHAT, CDR2 FNYEAQ, per germline (reference sequence). The CDR3 loop is CASSFDTDRGAFF. DNA for the CDR3: TGTGCTAGCAGCTTCGATACCGACAGGGGAGCTTTCTTT.

The V call is TRBV24-1, the J call TRBJ2-2, with D possibly being TRBD2 (6 bases). The CDR3 runs to 15 residues. Germline CDR1 is KGHDR and CDR2 is SFDVKD. V lost 2 bases and J lost 6, with 12 bases in between. The CDR3, as DNA: TGTGCCACCAGTGATTACCAGCGCGGGGCCGGGGAGCTGTTTTTT. It encodes CATSDYQRGAGELFF.

The V and J genes are TRBV6-1 and TRBJ1-3; the D is unclear. Germline values: CDR1 MNHNS, CDR2 SASEGT. CDR3 length equals 13 residues. V lost 5 bases to trimming and J lost 0 bases, with 5 bases between them. CDR3 nucleotide sequence: TGTGCCAGCAGTACCCTCTCTGGAAACACCATATATTTT. Residues: CASSTLSGNTIYF.

Ten or more counts support this clonotype. This rearrangement joins TRBV7-9 to TRBJ2-5, with D perhaps assigned TRBD1 or TRBD2 (6 bases each). Germline V gene lookup returns CDR1 SEHNR and CDR2 FQNEAQ (reference sequence). V was shortened by 7 bases and J by 4 bases, with 13 bases between the two germline ends. CDR3 length equals 13 residues. DNA for the CDR3: TGTGCCAGCACACGGGGGCTCCCAGAGACCCAGTACTTC. It is translated as CASTRGLPETQYF.

This clonotype has more than one count but fewer than ten. The rearrangement joins TRBV12-3 or TRBV12-4 to TRBJ1-2; D unresolved. V lost 3 bases, J lost 3 bases, and 5 bases lay in between. This CDR3 has 12 amino acids. The CDR3 region is CASSFYDYGYTF. In nucleotides, the CDR3 is TGTGCCAGCAGTTTCTATGACTATGGCTACACCTTC.

This clonotype was detected ten times or more. CDR3 residues: CSAPGTPLNTQYF. The CDR3 nucleotides read TGCAGTGCTCCCGGGACACCGCTGAATACGCAGTATTTT. The V and J genes are TRBV20-1 and TRBJ2-3, with a tentative D call TRBD1 (6 bases). The length of the CDR3 is 13 residues. The germline gives CDR1 DFQATT, CDR2 SNEGSKA (reference sequence). With 5 bases removed from V and 7 bases from J, the gap between germline ends came to 16 bases.

This clonotype was found a few times. The chain recombines TRBV5-1 with TRBJ2-6; the D is unclear. V lost 6 bases, J lost 0 bases, and 10 bases lay in between. CDR1 and CDR2 from the germline V gene are SGHRS and YFSETQ. The CDR3 sequence is 15 residues long. CDR3 in DNA: TGCGCCAGCACCTTACAGATCTCTGGGGCCAACGTCCTGACTTTC. Translated, it gives CASTLQISGANVLTF.